Reported below is one TCR beta chain. Its cognate antigen is unknown. This record belongs to a study of monozygotic twins with inflammatory bowel disease. Regarding the study as a whole: Healthy co-twins, by inverse Simpson, had higher TCRbeta diversity than their siblings with IBD. Extra variability in the repertoires of patients may have come from differing immunosuppressive treatments.

Added by template switching were UMIs that each held a 6-nucleotide sample barcode. For both chains, the TCRalpha and TCRbeta cDNA went through two nested PCRs of around 15 and 10 cycles. TCRdb reprocessed the 5' RACE reads and reports one entry per CDR3 protein, with no DNA. Its table records some 190,000 distinct CDR3 sequences. Looked up from germline, CDR1 is SGHTA and CDR2 is FQGNSA. This CDR3 comprises 13 residues. V is TRBV7-2 and J is TRBJ1-4; there is no DNA to check the TCRdb D call of TRBD1. The sample comprised blood. This receptor was taken from a human donor with ulcerative colitis or Crohn's disease, or a healthy co-twin of an affected twin (not recorded which). CDR3 residues: CASSDGAKEKLFF.